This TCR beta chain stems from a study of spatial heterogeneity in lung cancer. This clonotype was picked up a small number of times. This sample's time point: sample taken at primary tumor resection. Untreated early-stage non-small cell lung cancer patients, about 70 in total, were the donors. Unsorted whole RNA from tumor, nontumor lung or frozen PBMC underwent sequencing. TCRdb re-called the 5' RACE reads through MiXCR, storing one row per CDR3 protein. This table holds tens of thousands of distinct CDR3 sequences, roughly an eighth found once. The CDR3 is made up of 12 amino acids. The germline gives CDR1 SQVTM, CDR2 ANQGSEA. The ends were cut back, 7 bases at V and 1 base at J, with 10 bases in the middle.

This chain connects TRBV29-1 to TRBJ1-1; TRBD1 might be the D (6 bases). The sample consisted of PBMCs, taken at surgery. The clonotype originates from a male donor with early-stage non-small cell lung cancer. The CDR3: CSAAQGNTEAFF. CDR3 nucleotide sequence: TGCAGCGCCGCACAGGGGAACACTGAAGCTTTCTTT.